The 21 T cell receptor beta chains reported below all come from one sample, sequenced in a study of blood T cell repertoires in COVID-19. Using immunoSEQ multiplex PCR, the repertoire was profiled, and TCRdb retains in-frame clones only, with some absent. The sample yields hundreds of thousands of clones, 83% seen once. The sequenced sample consisted of peripheral blood. The receptors shown here come from a woman aged 50 to 60 who had recovered from COVID-19.

The chain uses TRBV5-1 and TRBJ2-7, with 8 positions matching TRBD2. This CDR3 region has 15 residues. Unmatched junction bases numbered 3, after V lost 1 base and J lost 0 bases. Germline CDR1 and CDR2: SGHRS and YFSETQ. The CDR3 DNA follows: TGCGCCAGCAGCTTGTTAACTAGCGGCTCCTACGAGCAGTACTTC. This gives the protein CASSLLTSGSYEQYF. The full variable domain, its missing parts supplied by reference TRBV5-1 and TRBJ2-7, is KAGVTQTPRYLIKTRGQQVTLSCSPISGHRSVSWYQQTPGQGLQFLFEYFSETQRNKGNFPGRFSGRQFSNSRSEMNVSTLELGDSALYLCASSLLTSGSYEQYFGPGTRLTVT.

The sample holds a few counts of this clone. The CDR3 region has the DNA TGTGCCAGCAGCCCCCCAGGGGGCAGTGCGGACACTGAAGCTTTCTTT. This sequence encodes CASSPPGGSADTEAFF. This chain links TRBV28 with TRBJ1-1; 8 bases are a match to TRBD1. The CDR3 has 16 amino acids. The germline gives CDR1 MDHEN, CDR2 SYDVKM. V was pared by 6 bases and J by 3 bases, with 12 bases of the junction left unmatched.

The V and J genes are TRBV20-1 and TRBJ2-3, with TRBD2 matching 7 bases. CDR1 and CDR2 (germline): DFQATT, SNEGSKA (reference sequence). J was trimmed by 5 bases and V by 3 bases; bases with no gene match: 11. CDR3 length equals 15 residues. CDR3 nucleotide sequence: TGCAGTGCTAGTTCGGGGGGAGGGTCGTTAGATACGCAGTATTTT. This sequence encodes CSASSGGGSLDTQYF.

This chain links TRBV7-2 with TRBJ2-1; 9 positions match TRBD2. This CDR3 region has 16 residues. Germline V CDR1 and CDR2: SGHTA, FQGNSA. V shed 1 base and J 4 bases; nucleotides not matched to a gene: 5. Written as DNA, the CDR3 is TGTGCCAGCAGCTTAGTAACTAGCGGGTATTACAATGAGCAGTTCTTC. Translating it yields CASSLVTSGYYNEQFF.

This chain uses TRBV7-6 with TRBJ2-1; the match to TRBD1 covers 12 bases. CDR3 length equals 16 residues. V trimming: 2 bases; J trimming: 10 bases; junction bases outside the gene matches: 9. Germline V gene sequence: CDR1 SGHVS, CDR2 FNYEAQ. The CDR3 sequence is CASSLPPGQGAMEQFF. CDR3 in DNA: TGTGCCAGCAGCTTACCCCCGGGACAGGGGGCGATGGAGCAGTTCTTC. The full variable domain, completed using reference TRBV7-6 and TRBJ2-1, is GAGVSQSPRYKVTKRGQDVALRCDPISGHVSLYWYRQALGQGPEFLTYFNYEAQQDKSGLPNDRFSAERPEGSISTLTIQRTEQRDSAMYRCASSLPPGQGAMEQFFGPGTRLTVL.

The CDR3 loop is CASSQELRYEQYF. The CDR3 nucleotides read TGCGCCAGCAGCCAAGAACTCCGATACGAGCAGTACTTC. The rearrangement joins TRBV4-3 to TRBJ2-7; D ambiguous. Germline assignment: CDR1 LGHNA and CDR2 YSLEER. V lost 0 bases and J 4 bases, leaving 7 bases between the germline ends. CDR3 length: 13 residues.

V and J are TRBV27 and TRBJ2-2, with 9 bases lining up with TRBD2. CDR3 length equals 14 residues. Trimming took 3 bases from V and 6 from J; bases not matched to a gene: 2. Germline V gene lookup returns CDR1 MNHEY and CDR2 SMNVEV (reference sequence). The CDR3 is CASSFGTSPGELFF. For the CDR3, the DNA is TGTGCCAGCAGTTTTGGGACTAGCCCCGGGGAGCTGTTTTTT.

This chain connects TRBV28 to TRBJ2-7; 12 bases are a match to TRBD1. From germline, CDR1 is MDHEN and CDR2 SYDVKM. CDR3 length equals 15 residues. Germline trimming cut 6 bases from V and 4 bases from J; bases unmatched to any gene: 7. The CDR3 DNA reads as TGTGCCAGCAGGACCGCGGGACAGGGGGCTTACGAGCAGTACTTC. It specifies CASRTAGQGAYEQYF.

Comments on this clone: At the DNA level, this CDR3 is encoded by other sequences in the same sample as well. This rearrangement joins TRBV6-1 to TRBJ1-2; tentatively, D is TRBD1 (6 bases). The germline V gene encodes CDR1 MNHNS and CDR2 SASEGT. With 8 bases removed from V and 2 bases from J, the gap between germline ends came to 24 bases. The CDR3 runs to 17 residues. CDR3 nucleotides: TGTGCCAGCTGTGTAAAGAGTGGGGAGGGGGGGAACTATGGCTACACCTTC. Translating gives CASCVKSGEGGNYGYTF.

This clone was counted only a few times. This chain links TRBV21-1 with TRBJ2-5; TRBD2 is the table's D call, not checked against the DNA. TRBV21-1 constitutes a pseudogene. This CDR3 region has 18 residues. The DNA of the CDR3 is TGTGCCAGCAGCAAAGATTCATCTCCGGGACTACCCCTGGAGACCCAGTACTTC. This translates into CASSKDSSPGLPLETQYF.

The rearrangement links TRBV2 to TRBJ1-2, with 8 bases lining up with TRBD1. The CDR3 extends over 14 amino acids. The V segment lost 1 base and the J segment 4 bases; nucleotides outside the gene matches: 2. Looked up from germline, CDR1 is SNHLY and CDR2 is FYNNEI. The CDR3 nucleotides read TGTGCCAGCAGTGAAGGGACAGGGACCTATGGCTACACCTTC. Protein sequence: CASSEGTGTYGYTF.

This chain links TRBV6-2 or TRBV6-3 with TRBJ2-1; 7 nucleotides agree with TRBD2. Germline-derived CDR1 and CDR2 are MNHEY and SVGEGT. J gave up 5 bases and V 2 bases, and 6 bases lay outside the gene matches. The CDR3 has 15 residues. This CDR3 is CASSYKAGADNEQFF. The CDR3 nucleotides read TGTGCCAGCAGTTACAAGGCGGGAGCAGACAATGAGCAGTTCTTC.

V usage is TRBV5-4 and J usage is TRBJ2-3; tentative D call: TRBD2 (5 bases). Germline assignment: CDR1 SGHNT and CDR2 YYREEE (reference sequence). The CDR3 extends over 13 amino acids. Trimming removed 4 bases from V and 2 bases from J, with 8 bases in between. For the CDR3, the DNA is TGTGCCAGCAGCGCTCGGGACACAGATACGCAGTATTTT. It encodes CASSARDTDTQYF.

This chain uses TRBV2 with TRBJ1-6, with a possible D match to TRBD1 (6 bases). This CDR3 has 13 residues. The V end was cut by 1 base, the J end by 9 bases, with 7 bases between. Germline V lookup: CDR1 SNHLY, CDR2 FYNNEI. CDR3 bases: TGTGCCAGCAGTGAAGGAGGGGGTTCACCCCTCCACTTT. This sequence encodes CASSEGGGSPLHF.

Only one count was recorded for this clone. The CDR3 DNA sequence: TGTGCCAGCAGTCTTACCACAGGTTCTGTTCGTGGCTACACCTTC. Translation gives CASSLTTGSVRGYTF. The V and J genes are TRBV28 and TRBJ1-2; D perhaps matches TRBD1 (5 bases). Trimming took 5 bases from V and 7 from J, leaving 20 bases between them. CDR1 is MDHEN and CDR2 is SYDVKM in the germline V gene. This CDR3 is built from 15 residues.

The rearrangement joins TRBV7-2 to TRBJ2-7, with D perhaps matching TRBD2 (5 bases). V lost 1 base and J lost 6, with 19 bases in between. Germline V CDR1 and CDR2: SGHTA, FQGNSA. This CDR3 has 16 residues. For the CDR3, the DNA is TGTGCCAGCAGCTTAGAATTCACAGAGTTCGAGGGCGAGCAGTACTTC. It encodes CASSLEFTEFEGEQYF.

The chain links TRBV6-4 to TRBJ2-3; the D gene is possibly TRBD2 (6 bases). Germline V gene lookup returns CDR1 MRHNA and CDR2 SNTAGT. CDR3 length equals 15 residues. Trimming stripped 3 bases from V and 0 bases from J, with 10 bases between. The DNA for the CDR3 is TGTGCCAGCAGTGATATGGCGGGGAGCACAGATACGCAGTATTTT. Translation: CASSDMAGSTDTQYF.

The chain carries TRBV6-5 and TRBJ1-4, with D possibly being TRBD1 (5 bases). The CDR3 runs to 16 residues. Germline V gene lookup returns CDR1 MNHEY and CDR2 SVGAGI. Trimming pared 0 bases from V and 4 bases from J, leaving 12 bases between. CDR3 sequence (DNA): TGTGCCAGCAGTTACTCGTATAGACAGCTTAATGAAAAACTGTTTTTT. This encodes CASSYSYRQLNEKLFF.

The chain couples TRBV29-1 to TRBJ2-7; 9 bases match TRBD1. Trimming removed 5 bases from V and 2 bases from J; junction bases left unmatched: 7. This CDR3 spans 14 amino acids. The V gene's germline CDR1 is SQVTM and CDR2 ANQGSEA. CDR3 coding DNA: TGCAGCGTTCAGGGACAGGGTAAGACCTACGAGCAGTACTTC. Translation gives CSVQGQGKTYEQYF.

DNA for the CDR3: TGTGCCAGCAGCCCCACAGGGGGCGCGACCGGGGAGCTGTTTTTT. Protein sequence: CASSPTGGATGELFF. The V call is TRBV7-6, the J call TRBJ2-2; 9 nucleotides line up with TRBD1. The germline gives CDR1 SGHVS, CDR2 FNYEAQ. CDR3 length: 15 residues. The ends lost 5 bases at V and 5 bases at J; junction bases unmatched: 6.

The gene calls are TRBV7-9 and TRBJ2-5; TRBD1 aligns across 8 bases. V gave up 5 bases and J gave up 3 bases; unmatched junction bases: 5. Germline lookup yields CDR1 SEHNR and CDR2 FQNEAQ (reference sequence). The CDR3 is made up of 14 amino acids. CDR3 DNA: TGTGCCAGCAGCAGACAGGGGTTTGAAGAGACCCAGTACTTC. Translated, it gives CASSRQGFEETQYF. Drawing the rest from reference TRBV7-9 and TRBJ2-5, the complete variable domain is DTGVSQNPRHKITKRGQNVTFRCDPISEHNRLYWYRQTLGQGPEFLTYFQNEAQLEKSRLLSDRFSAERPKGSFSTLEIQRTEQGDSAMYLCASSRQGFEETQYFGPGTRLLVL.